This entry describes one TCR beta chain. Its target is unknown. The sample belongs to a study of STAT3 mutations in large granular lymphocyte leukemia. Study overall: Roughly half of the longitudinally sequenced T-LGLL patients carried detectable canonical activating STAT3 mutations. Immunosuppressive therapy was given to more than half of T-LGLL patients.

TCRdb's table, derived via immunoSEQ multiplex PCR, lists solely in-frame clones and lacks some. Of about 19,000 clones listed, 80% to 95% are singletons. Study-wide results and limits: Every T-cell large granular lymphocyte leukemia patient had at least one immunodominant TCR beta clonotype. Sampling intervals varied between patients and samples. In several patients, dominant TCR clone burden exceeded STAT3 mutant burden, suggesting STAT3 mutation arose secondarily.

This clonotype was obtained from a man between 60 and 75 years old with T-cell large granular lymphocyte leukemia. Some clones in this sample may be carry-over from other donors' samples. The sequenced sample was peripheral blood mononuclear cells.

CDR3: CAWSGGWTDTQYF. The DNA for the CDR3 is TGTGCCTGGAGTGGGGGGTGGACAGATACGCAGTATTTT. The chain couples TRBV30 to TRBJ2-3; D may correspond to TRBD1 or TRBD2 (5 bases each). The CDR3 is made up of 13 amino acids. The V end was cut by 1 base, the J end by 3 bases, with 8 bases between. CDR1 and CDR2 from the germline V gene are GTSNPN and SVGIG (reference sequence).